The 26 T cell receptor beta chains listed next were all sequenced from one sample in a study of cytomegalovirus exposure and HLA in healthy donors. Use of 60 Vbeta and 13 Jbeta primers characterized the PCR. Assay used: immunoSEQ multiplex PCR; TCRdb lists only in-frame clones, some missing. The sample comprises 100,000 to 150,000 clones, around four fifths of which are singletons, and roughly 1.5% rests with the top ten. Sequenced material: PBMCs. The origin of the receptors is a female donor in good health and CMV-seronegative.

On this clone itself: The junction departs from the called germline gene at one end, perhaps through a read error. The chain is built from TRBV7-8 and TRBJ2-7; D possibly corresponds to TRBD1 (5 bases). This CDR3 comprises 14 residues. Germline CDR1 is SGHVS and CDR2 is FQNEAQ. As DNA, the CDR3 is TGTGCCAGCAACTTAGGAGCAGGGATCTACGAGCAGTACTTC. Protein product: CASNLGAGIYEQYF.

The rearrangement links TRBV11-3 to TRBJ2-1, with 7 positions matching TRBD2. This CDR3 spans 14 amino acids. Losses at the gene ends were 0 bases for V and 4 bases for J; bases not matched to a gene: 0. Germline V gives CDR1 SGHNT, CDR2 YENEEA. The CDR3 DNA is TGTGCCAGCAGCTTAGACGGGGGGTACAATGAGCAGTTCTTC. It translates to CASSLDGGYNEQFF. The full variable domain, completed using reference TRBV11-3 and TRBJ2-1, is EAGVVQSPRYKIIEKKQPVAFWCNPISGHNTLYWYLQNLGQGPELLIRYENEEAVDDSQLPKDRFSAERLKGVDSTLKIQPAELGDSAVYLCASSLDGGYNEQFFGPGTRLTVL.

V usage is TRBV9 and J usage is TRBJ2-7; a weak D match, TRBD1 (5 bases). Germline V gene sequence: CDR1 SGDLS, CDR2 YYNGEE. The CDR3 spans 14 residues. The ends were cut back, 2 bases at V and 3 bases at J, with 12 bases in the middle. The CDR3 here is CASSVLDTGYEQYF. CDR3 DNA: TGTGCCAGCAGCGTCTTGGACACCGGCTACGAGCAGTACTTC. Together with reference TRBV9 and TRBJ2-7, the CDR3 gives the full variable domain: DSGVTQTPKHLITATGQRVTLRCSPRSGDLSVYWYQQSLDQGLQFLIQYYNGEERAKGNILERFSAQQFPDLHSELNLSSLELGDSALYFCASSVLDTGYEQYFGPGTRLTVT.

This chain connects TRBV6-1 to TRBJ1-2, with a possible D match to TRBD1 (6 bases). V was pared by 10 bases and J by 8 bases, with 23 bases between. This CDR3 spans 14 amino acids. Germline values: CDR1 MNHNS, CDR2 SASEGT. CDR3 coding DNA: TGTGCCACCCTGCAGGGGATTATTCTCTTCGGCTACACCTTC. Amino acid sequence: CATLQGIILFGYTF.

The chain combines TRBV5-8 with TRBJ1-2; D perhaps matches TRBD1 (5 bases). The CDR3 has 14 residues. From germline, CDR1 is SGHTS and CDR2 YDEGEE. V was shortened by 10 bases and J by 4 bases, with 20 bases between the two germline ends. The CDR3 sequence: CASTRDRLLYGYTF. The CDR3 DNA sequence: TGTGCCTCTACCCGTGACAGATTACTCTATGGCTACACCTTC.

The V and J genes are TRBV5-1 and TRBJ1-4; the match to TRBD1 covers 7 bases. CDR3 length: 15 residues. V lost 4 bases to trimming and J lost 1 base; unmatched junction nucleotides: 4. Germline-derived CDR1 and CDR2 are SGHRS and YFSETQ. In DNA form, the CDR3 reads TGCGCCAGCAGCAGTGCAGGGGGAACTAATGAAAAACTGTTTTTT. It is translated as CASSSAGGTNEKLFF. Full variable domain (outside the CDR3, taken from reference TRBV5-1 and TRBJ1-4): KAGVTQTPRYLIKTRGQQVTLSCSPISGHRSVSWYQQTPGQGLQFLFEYFSETQRNKGNFPGRFSGRQFSNSRSEMNVSTLELGDSALYLCASSSAGGTNEKLFFGSGTQLSVL.

The V call is TRBV7-9, the J call TRBJ2-3; D gene unclear. The germline gives CDR1 SEHNR, CDR2 FQNEAQ (reference sequence). Trimming removed 1 base from V and 5 bases from J, with 10 bases in between. This CDR3 has 14 amino acids. The CDR3 coding sequence is TGTGCCAGCAGCTTAGGCATCTTACAAGATACGCAGTATTTT. Residues: CASSLGILQDTQYF. The variable domain in full, with the rest retrieved from reference TRBV7-9 and TRBJ2-3, is DTGVSQNPRHKITKRGQNVTFRCDPISEHNRLYWYRQTLGQGPEFLTYFQNEAQLEKSRLLSDRFSAERPKGSFSTLEIQRTEQGDSAMYLCASSLGILQDTQYFGPGTRLTVL.

CDR3 DNA sequence: TGTGCCAGCAGCGAGCTAGCGGGAGGGCCTTACGAGCAGTACTTC. Translating gives CASSELAGGPYEQYF. V and J are TRBV7-2 and TRBJ2-7; 12 nucleotides agree with TRBD2. The ends lost 5 bases at V and 4 bases at J; junction bases unmatched: 6. The CDR3 consists of 15 residues. The germline CDR1 and CDR2 sequences are SGHTA and FQGNSA.

The chain carries TRBV5-4 and TRBJ2-1; D is possibly TRBD2 (6 bases). This CDR3 is 14 amino acids long. Germline loops: CDR1 SGHNT, CDR2 YYREEE (reference sequence). Trimming pared 1 base from V and 6 bases from J, leaving 11 bases between. The chain's CDR3 is CASSLSGWSNEQFF. The CDR3 DNA follows: TGTGCCAGCAGCTTGAGCGGGTGGTCCAATGAGCAGTTCTTC.

As DNA, the CDR3 is TGTGCCAGCATCGGCGGGAATGACTACGAGCAGTACTTC. It encodes CASIGGNDYEQYF. The chain links TRBV6-5 to TRBJ2-7; D is perhaps TRBD2 (6 bases). This CDR3 region has 13 residues. The V end was cut by 7 bases, the J end by 3 bases, with 13 bases between. Per germline, CDR1 MNHEY and CDR2 SVGAGI.

V usage is TRBV4-3 and J usage is TRBJ2-3; no clear D. The length of the CDR3 is 12 residues. Between the trimmed V and J ends, which lost 1 base and 4 bases, there was a span of 3 bases. Germline-derived CDR1 and CDR2 are LGHNA and YSLEER. CDR3 in amino acids: CASSQVADTQYF. CDR3 nucleotide sequence: TGCGCCAGCAGCCAAGTCGCAGATACGCAGTATTTT.

The chain is built from TRBV11-1 and TRBJ2-7, with 7 bases that match TRBD1. Looked up from germline, CDR1 is SGHAT and CDR2 is FQDESV (reference sequence). This CDR3 contains 14 residues. Unmatched junction bases numbered 5, after V lost 5 bases and J lost 1 base. The CDR3 bases are TGTGCCAGCAGCCCCCAGACAGGGTCCTACGAGCAGTACTTC. It yields the protein CASSPQTGSYEQYF.

The J gene is TRBJ2-7, the V gene TRBV29-1; 12 nucleotides align to TRBD2. The V gene end was trimmed by 6 bases and the J gene end by 2 bases; junction bases not matched to a gene: 5. CDR1 and CDR2 (germline): SQVTM, ANQGSEA. The CDR3 consists of 14 residues. The CDR3 spells CSVMTSGSPYEQYF. DNA of the CDR3: TGCAGCGTCATGACTAGCGGGAGCCCCTACGAGCAGTACTTC.

This clone has a single count. The CDR3 nucleotides read TGTGCCAGCAGCTTGGTCCTGGAGAGAGCCAAAAACATTCAGTACTTC. This encodes CASSLVLERAKNIQYF. The chain uses TRBV5-6 and TRBJ2-4, with D hard to call. Germline lookup yields CDR1 SGHDT and CDR2 YYEEEE. This CDR3 has 16 residues. The V end was cut by 0 bases, the J end by 0 bases, with 10 bases between.

The chain is built from TRBV7-9 and TRBJ1-1, with D unresolved. Trimming stripped 3 bases from V and 0 bases from J, with 5 bases between. Germline V gene lookup returns CDR1 SEHNR and CDR2 FQNEAQ (reference sequence). The CDR3 has 13 residues. CDR3 DNA: TGTGCCAGCAGCTTGACATTGAACACTGAAGCTTTCTTT. Translation gives CASSLTLNTEAFF.

The rearrangement links TRBV9 to TRBJ2-2; possibly TRBD1 for D (5 bases). Germline CDR1 reads SGDLS; CDR2 reads YYNGEE. CDR3 length equals 14 residues. Deletions cut 5 bases from V and 4 bases from J, with 12 bases between. The chain's CDR3 is CASSWQGSTGELFF. DNA of the CDR3: TGTGCCAGCAGTTGGCAGGGAAGCACCGGGGAGCTGTTTTTT.

This clone was counted between two and nine times. The J gene is TRBJ2-1, the V gene TRBV7-3; 10 bases match TRBD2. From germline, CDR1 is SGHTA and CDR2 FQGTGA. The CDR3 sequence is 17 residues long. The V and J ends lost 0 bases and 8 bases, in that order; junction bases with no gene match: 10. The CDR3 DNA reads TGTGCCAGCAGCTTAACGCCTAGCGGGAGCCCTGATGATGAGCAGTTCTTC. This gives the protein CASSLTPSGSPDDEQFF.

The genes are TRBV29-1 and TRBJ2-2; D is unclear. V was shortened by 6 bases and J by 0 bases, with 11 bases between the two germline ends. The CDR3 totals 14 residues. Germline loops: CDR1 SQVTM, CDR2 ANQGSEA. CDR3 loop: CSVSAATNTGELFF. CDR3 nucleotide sequence: TGCAGCGTGTCGGCGGCCACGAACACCGGGGAGCTGTTTTTT.

The DNA of the CDR3 is TGTGCCAGCACCTCAGGAGGAGCGGGTACCTACGAGCAGTACTTC. It encodes CASTSGGAGTYEQYF. This chain uses TRBV28 with TRBJ2-7, with D possibly matching TRBD2 (6 bases). Germline V gene sequence: CDR1 MDHEN, CDR2 SYDVKM. This CDR3 has 15 residues. Trimming left V 7 bases short and J 2 bases short, with 18 bases between.

The rearrangement joins TRBV29-1 to TRBJ1-4, with D perhaps matching TRBD1 (5 bases). The V end was cut by 3 bases, the J end by 8 bases, with 19 bases between. Germline V gene data show CDR1 as SQVTM and CDR2 as ANQGSEA. The CDR3 contains 15 residues. The CDR3 reads CSVEAGSGRGEKLFF. The CDR3 region has the DNA TGCAGCGTTGAGGCGGGGTCAGGGAGAGGGGAAAAACTGTTTTTT.

The rearrangement links TRBV7-8 to TRBJ1-5; D perhaps matches TRBD1 (5 bases). The ends were cut back, 3 bases at V and 3 bases at J, with 9 bases in the middle. CDR1 is SGHVS and CDR2 is FQNEAQ in the germline V gene. CDR3 length: 14 amino acids. This CDR3 is CASSFGGYNQPQHF. In DNA, the CDR3 is TGTGCCAGCAGCTTCGGGGGTTACAATCAGCCCCAGCATTTT. The entire variable domain, with the rest obtained from reference TRBV7-8 and TRBJ1-5, is as follows: GAGVSQSPRYKVAKRGQDVALRCDPISGHVSLFWYQQALGQGPEFLTYFQNEAQLDKSGLPSDRFFAERPEGSVSTLKIQRTQQEDSAVYLCASSFGGYNQPQHFGDGTRLSIL.

The V and J genes are TRBV7-9 and TRBJ1-3; D unclear. Germline CDR1 SEHNR, CDR2 FQNEAQ (reference sequence). The ends were cut back, 1 base at V and 0 bases at J, with 10 bases in the middle. The CDR3 sequence is 16 residues long. CDR3 DNA: TGTGCCAGCAGCTTAGGCAGGCCGAGCTCTGGAAACACCATATATTTT. This translates into CASSLGRPSSGNTIYF.

The CDR3 DNA reads TGTGCCAGCAGTTTTACAGGGATGAATGAAAAACTGTTTTTT. It encodes CASSFTGMNEKLFF. The genes are TRBV28 and TRBJ1-4, with a tentative D call TRBD1 (6 bases). CDR1 and CDR2 from the germline V gene are MDHEN and SYDVKM. Trimming removed 3 bases at V and 5 bases at J, with 10 bases between. This CDR3 spans 14 amino acids.

The rearrangement links TRBV5-1 to TRBJ2-3, with a tentative D call TRBD1 (5 bases). The CDR3 totals 15 residues. Trimming stripped 0 bases from V and 4 bases from J, with 12 bases between. Germline V gene data show CDR1 as SGHRS and CDR2 as YFSETQ. The CDR3 nucleotides read TGCGCCAGCAGCTTGGCAGGGAAAGGGGCAGATACGCAGTATTTT. It encodes CASSLAGKGADTQYF.

This chain joins TRBV27 and TRBJ1-4, with D possibly matching TRBD1 (6 bases). V was pared by 6 bases and J by 6 bases, with 17 bases between. The CDR3 is made up of 15 amino acids. Per germline, CDR1 MNHEY and CDR2 SMNVEV (reference sequence). This chain's CDR3 is CASRRGGQTYEKLFF. The CDR3 DNA reads as TGTGCCAGCAGGCGCGGAGGACAGACTTATGAAAAACTGTTTTTT.

In this sample, this clone turned up many times. CDR3 sequence: CASRPTGAPEKLFF. The CDR3 nucleotides are TGTGCCAGCAGACCCACAGGGGCCCCCGAAAAACTGTTTTTT. The chain couples TRBV11-2 to TRBJ1-4; 7 bases align to TRBD1. Germline V CDR1 and CDR2: SGHAT, FQNNGV. V gave up 6 bases and J gave up 8 bases; unmatched junction bases: 9. The CDR3 has 14 amino acids.